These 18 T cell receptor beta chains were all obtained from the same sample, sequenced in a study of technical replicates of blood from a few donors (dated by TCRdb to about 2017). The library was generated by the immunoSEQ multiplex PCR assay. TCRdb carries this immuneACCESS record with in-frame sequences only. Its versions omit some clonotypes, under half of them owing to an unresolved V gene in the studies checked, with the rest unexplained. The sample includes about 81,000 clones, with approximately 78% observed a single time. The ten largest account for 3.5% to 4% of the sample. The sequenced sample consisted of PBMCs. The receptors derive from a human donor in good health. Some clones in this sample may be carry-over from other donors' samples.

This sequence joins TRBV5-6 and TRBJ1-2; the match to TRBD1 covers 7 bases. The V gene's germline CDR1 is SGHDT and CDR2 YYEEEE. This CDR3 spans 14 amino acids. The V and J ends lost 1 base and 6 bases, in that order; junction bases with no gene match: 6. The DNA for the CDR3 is TGTGCCAGCAGCTTGCTACAGGGGCTTCATGGCTACACCTTC. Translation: CASSLLQGLHGYTF.

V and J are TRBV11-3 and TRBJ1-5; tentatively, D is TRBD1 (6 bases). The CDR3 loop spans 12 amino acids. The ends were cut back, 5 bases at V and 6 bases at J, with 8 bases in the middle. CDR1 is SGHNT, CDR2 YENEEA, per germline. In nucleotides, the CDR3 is TGTGCCAGCAGCCGGGGGGCTCAGCCCCAGCATTTT. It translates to CASSRGAQPQHF. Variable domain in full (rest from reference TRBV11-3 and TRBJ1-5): EAGVVQSPRYKIIEKKQPVAFWCNPISGHNTLYWYLQNLGQGPELLIRYENEEAVDDSQLPKDRFSAERLKGVDSTLKIQPAELGDSAVYLCASSRGAQPQHFGDGTRLSIL.

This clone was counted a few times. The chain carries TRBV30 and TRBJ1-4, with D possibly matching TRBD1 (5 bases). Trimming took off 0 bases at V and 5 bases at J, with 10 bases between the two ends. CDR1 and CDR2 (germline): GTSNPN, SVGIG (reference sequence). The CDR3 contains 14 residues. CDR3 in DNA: TGTGCCTGGAGTGTGGGCAGGGCAAATGAAAAACTGTTTTTT. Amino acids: CAWSVGRANEKLFF.

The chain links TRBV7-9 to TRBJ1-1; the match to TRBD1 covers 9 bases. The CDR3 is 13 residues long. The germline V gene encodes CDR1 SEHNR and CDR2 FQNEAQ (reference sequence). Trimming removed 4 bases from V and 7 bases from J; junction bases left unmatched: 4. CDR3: CASSSGQGREAFF. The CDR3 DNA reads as TGTGCCAGCAGCTCGGGACAGGGCCGTGAAGCTTTCTTT.

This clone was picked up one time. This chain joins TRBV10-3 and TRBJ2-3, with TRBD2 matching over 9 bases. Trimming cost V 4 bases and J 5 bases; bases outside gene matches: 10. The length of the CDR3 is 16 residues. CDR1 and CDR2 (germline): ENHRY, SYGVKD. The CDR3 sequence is CAISGAAGGPGDTQYF. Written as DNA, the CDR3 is TGTGCCATCAGTGGGGCAGCGGGGGGCCCGGGAGATACGCAGTATTTT.

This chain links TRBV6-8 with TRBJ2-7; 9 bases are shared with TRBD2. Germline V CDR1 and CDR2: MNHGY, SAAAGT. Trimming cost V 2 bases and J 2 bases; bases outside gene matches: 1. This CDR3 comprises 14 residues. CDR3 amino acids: CASSYSGGPYEQYF. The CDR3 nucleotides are TGTGCCAGCAGTTACAGCGGGGGGCCCTACGAGCAGTACTTC.

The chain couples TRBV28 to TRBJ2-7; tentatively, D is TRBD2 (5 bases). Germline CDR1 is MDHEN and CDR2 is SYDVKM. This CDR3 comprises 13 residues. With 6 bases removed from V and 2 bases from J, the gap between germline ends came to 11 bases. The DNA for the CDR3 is TGTGCCAGCAGAACCTCGACTACCTACGAGCAGTACTTC. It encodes CASRTSTTYEQYF. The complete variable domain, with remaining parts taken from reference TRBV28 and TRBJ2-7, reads DVKVTQSSRYLVKRTGEKVFLECVQDMDHENMFWYRQDPGLGLRLIYFSYDVKMKEKGDIPEGYSVSREKKERFSLILESASTNQTSMYLCASRTSTTYEQYFGPGTRLTVT.

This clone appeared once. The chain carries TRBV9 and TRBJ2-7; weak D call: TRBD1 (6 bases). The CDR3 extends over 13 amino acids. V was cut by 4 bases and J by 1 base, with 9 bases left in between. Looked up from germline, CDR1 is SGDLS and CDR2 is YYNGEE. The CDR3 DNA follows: TGTGCCAGCAGCCGAGGACAGTCCTACGAGCAGTACTTC. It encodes CASSRGQSYEQYF.

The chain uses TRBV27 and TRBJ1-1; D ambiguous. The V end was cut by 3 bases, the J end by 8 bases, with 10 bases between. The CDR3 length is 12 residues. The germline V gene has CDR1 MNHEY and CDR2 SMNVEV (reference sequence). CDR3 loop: CASSFLNREAFF. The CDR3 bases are TGTGCCAGCAGTTTTCTGAACAGAGAAGCTTTCTTT.

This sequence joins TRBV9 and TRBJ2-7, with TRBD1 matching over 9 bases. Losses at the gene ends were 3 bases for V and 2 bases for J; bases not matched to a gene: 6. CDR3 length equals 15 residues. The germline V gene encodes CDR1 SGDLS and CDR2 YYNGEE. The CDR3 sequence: CASSAEGTGPYEQYF. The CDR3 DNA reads TGTGCCAGCAGCGCGGAGGGGACAGGGCCCTACGAGCAGTACTTC.

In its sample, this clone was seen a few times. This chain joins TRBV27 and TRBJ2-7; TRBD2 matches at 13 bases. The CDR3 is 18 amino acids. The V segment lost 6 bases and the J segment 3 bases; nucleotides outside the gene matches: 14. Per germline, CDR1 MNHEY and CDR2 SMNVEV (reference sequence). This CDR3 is CASRTMGLAGNQYYEQYF. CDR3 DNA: TGTGCCAGCAGGACAATGGGACTAGCGGGAAATCAGTACTACGAGCAGTACTTC.

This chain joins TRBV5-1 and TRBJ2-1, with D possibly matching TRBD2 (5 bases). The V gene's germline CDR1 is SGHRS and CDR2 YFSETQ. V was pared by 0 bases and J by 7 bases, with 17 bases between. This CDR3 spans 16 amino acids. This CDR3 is CASSLEVGVGVNEQFF. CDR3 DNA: TGCGCCAGCAGCTTGGAGGTCGGGGTCGGGGTGAATGAGCAGTTCTTC.

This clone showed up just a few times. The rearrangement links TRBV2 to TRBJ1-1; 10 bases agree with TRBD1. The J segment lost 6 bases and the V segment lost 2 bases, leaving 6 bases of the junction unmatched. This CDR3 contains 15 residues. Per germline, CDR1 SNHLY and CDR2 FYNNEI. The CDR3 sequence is CASSERDRGDSEAFF. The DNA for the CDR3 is TGTGCCAGCAGTGAAAGGGACAGGGGAGACTCTGAAGCTTTCTTT.

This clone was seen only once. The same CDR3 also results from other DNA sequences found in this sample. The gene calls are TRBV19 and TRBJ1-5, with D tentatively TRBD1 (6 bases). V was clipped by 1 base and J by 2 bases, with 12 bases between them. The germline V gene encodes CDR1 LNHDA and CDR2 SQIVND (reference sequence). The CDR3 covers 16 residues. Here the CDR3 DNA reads TGTGCCAGTAGTATAGTCGGGGGGGCGGGCAATCAGCCCCAGCATTTT. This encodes CASSIVGGAGNQPQHF.

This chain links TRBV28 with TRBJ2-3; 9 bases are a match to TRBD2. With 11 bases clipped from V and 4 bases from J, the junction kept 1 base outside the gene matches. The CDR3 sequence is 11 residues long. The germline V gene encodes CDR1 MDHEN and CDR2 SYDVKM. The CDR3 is CAAGGADTQYF. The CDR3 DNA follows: TGTGCCGCGGGAGGGGCAGATACGCAGTATTTT.

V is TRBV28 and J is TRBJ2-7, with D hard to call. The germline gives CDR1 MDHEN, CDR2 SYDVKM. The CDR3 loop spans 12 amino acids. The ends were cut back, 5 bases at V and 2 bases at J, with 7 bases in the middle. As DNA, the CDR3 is TGTGCCAGCAGTCTTCCCGCCTACGAGCAGTACTTC. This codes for CASSLPAYEQYF.

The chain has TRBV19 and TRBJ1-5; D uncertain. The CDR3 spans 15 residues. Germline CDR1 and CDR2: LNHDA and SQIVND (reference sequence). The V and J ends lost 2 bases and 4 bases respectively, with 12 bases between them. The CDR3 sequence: CASSIFGELNQPQHF. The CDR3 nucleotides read TGTGCCAGTAGTATATTCGGGGAGCTGAATCAGCCCCAGCATTTT.

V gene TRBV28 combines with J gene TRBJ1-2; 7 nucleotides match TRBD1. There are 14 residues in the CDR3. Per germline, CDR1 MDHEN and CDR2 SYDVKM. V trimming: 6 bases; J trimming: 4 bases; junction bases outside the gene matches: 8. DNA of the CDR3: TGTGCCAGCAGCCCCGGTACAGGGGTCTATGGCTACACCTTC. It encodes CASSPGTGVYGYTF.